This T cell receptor beta chain was documented in a study of regulatory T cells in long-lasting Graves disease. General study points: Results may be inaccurate due to the small sample size. Among samples with persistent disease, TRBV28, TRBJ1-2 and TRBJ2-5 were favored.

As regards this clonotype: Antigen specificity is unknown.

The CDR3 sequence is 15 residues long. Per the germline V gene, CDR1 is SGHTA and CDR2 is FQGNSA. The junction had 15 bases not matched to a gene; V was cut back by 11 bases and J by 5 bases. Time point in this sample: persistent/refractory GD, antithyroid drugs over 5 years with positive TRAb. RNA extracted from PBMCs served as the sequencing template. The guidelines of the American Thyroid Association were the basis for diagnosing Graves' disease. Patients were from an endocrinology department in Xi'an, China. For TCR beta, libraries came from iRepertoire HTBI primers and Arm-PCR of CDR3 regions. TCRdb re-analysed the multiplex PCR reads in MiXCR, keeping a single row per CDR3 protein. The data show about 310,000 distinct CDR3 sequences, under 25% seen once.

The input for sequencing was peripheral blood mononuclear cells (PBMCs), taken when the disease was refractory, from a patient treated with antithyroid drugs. This chain connects TRBV7-2 to TRBJ2-5, with 9 bases matching TRBD2. The sequence was collected from a female donor with Graves disease. In nucleotides, the CDR3 is TGTGCCTCGGTGAGGCCTGGGACTAGCCTTGAGACCCAGTACTTC. Its protein product is CASVRPGTSLETQYF.